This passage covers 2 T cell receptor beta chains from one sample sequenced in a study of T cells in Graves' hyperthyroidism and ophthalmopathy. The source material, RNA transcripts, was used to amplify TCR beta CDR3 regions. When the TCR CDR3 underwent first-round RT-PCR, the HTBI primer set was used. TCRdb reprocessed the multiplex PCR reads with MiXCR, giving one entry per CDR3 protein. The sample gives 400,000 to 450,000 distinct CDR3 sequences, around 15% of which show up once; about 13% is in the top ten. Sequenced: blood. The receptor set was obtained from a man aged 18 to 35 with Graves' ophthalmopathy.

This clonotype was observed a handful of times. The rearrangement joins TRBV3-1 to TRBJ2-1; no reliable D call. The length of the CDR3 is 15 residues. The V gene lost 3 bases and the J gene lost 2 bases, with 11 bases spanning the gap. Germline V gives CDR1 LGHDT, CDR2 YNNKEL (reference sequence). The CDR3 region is CASSHPLEAYNEQFF. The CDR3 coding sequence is TGTGCCAGCAGCCATCCCCTCGAAGCCTACAATGAGCAGTTCTTC.

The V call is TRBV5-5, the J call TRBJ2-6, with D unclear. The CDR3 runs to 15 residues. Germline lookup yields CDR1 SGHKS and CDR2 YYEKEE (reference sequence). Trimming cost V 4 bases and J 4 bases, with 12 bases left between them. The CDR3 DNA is TGTGCCAGCAGCCCAGGAGATGCGGGGGCCAACGTCCTGACTTTC. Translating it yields CASSPGDAGANVLTF.